The 7 T cell receptor beta chains listed next were all sequenced from one sample in a study of vaccination effects on CD4 cells after COVID-19. Generated by immunoSEQ multiplex PCR, the TCRdb table keeps only in-frame clones and is missing some. The table has 65,000 to 90,000 clones, around 76% seen once. For these receptors, no antigen is known. In the ViraFEST assay, antigen-specific CD4+ clonotypes were identified by expansion after peptide-pool stimulation. At the end of about 9 days of culture, CD4+ T cells were isolated. In the vaccine recipients, nucleocapsid antibodies were negative and there was no prior SARS-CoV-2 infection. The specimen was CD4+ T cells from PBMCs cultured with SARS-CoV-2 spike peptides, collected before COVID-19 vaccination. The receptors here all came from a human donor who received a COVID-19 vaccine.

This sequence joins TRBV5-5 and TRBJ1-4; TRBD1 might be the D (6 bases). There are 15 residues in the CDR3. Germline V gene sequence: CDR1 SGHKS, CDR2 YYEKEE (reference sequence). V shed 0 bases and J shed 2 bases, with 8 bases lying between them. The CDR3 region is CASSLEGGTNEKLFF. The DNA for the CDR3 is TGTGCCAGCAGCTTGGAGGGGGGGACTAATGAAAAACTGTTTTTT.

The V call is TRBV2, the J call TRBJ2-2; 7 positions agree with TRBD2. The CDR3 extends over 15 amino acids. Germline CDR1 is SNHLY and CDR2 is FYNNEI. Trimming at V came to 7 bases and at J to 4 bases, leaving 9 bases not matched to a gene. CDR3 sequence (DNA): TGTGCCAGCACCGGGGGGATCATAGTCACCGGGGAGCTGTTTTTT. Its translation is CASTGGIIVTGELFF.

V and J are TRBV10-3 and TRBJ2-5; D not resolved. Germline lookup yields CDR1 ENHRY and CDR2 SYGVKD. Trimming left V 4 bases short and J 5 bases short, with 5 bases between. The CDR3 loop spans 11 amino acids. This CDR3 reads CAISAGETQYF. The CDR3 DNA is TGTGCCATCAGTGCCGGGGAGACCCAGTACTTC.

The V gene is TRBV30, the J gene TRBJ1-6; TRBD1 might be the D (6 bases). V was shortened by 8 bases and J by 3 bases, with 17 bases between the two germline ends. The CDR3 extends over 15 amino acids. The germline V gene has CDR1 GTSNPN and CDR2 SVGIG (reference sequence). CDR3 sequence reads: CAALGGHSYNSPLHF. In nucleotides, the CDR3 is TGTGCCGCGCTAGGGGGGCATAGCTATAATTCACCCCTCCACTTT.

The chain employs TRBV5-6 and TRBJ2-1; D might be TRBD2 (6 bases). Germline V gene sequence: CDR1 SGHDT, CDR2 YYEEEE. The CDR3 totals 13 residues. The V end was cut by 3 bases, the J end by 4 bases, with 8 bases between. DNA of the CDR3: TGTGCCAGCAGCTGGGGGGAGTACAATGAGCAGTTCTTC. It yields the protein CASSWGEYNEQFF.

The rearrangement uses TRBV24-1 and TRBJ2-1; D is unresolved. The CDR3 totals 14 residues. Between the trimmed V and J ends, which lost 4 bases and 10 bases, there was a span of 16 bases. Germline V lookup: CDR1 KGHDR, CDR2 SFDVKD. The CDR3 DNA reads as TGTGCCACCAGTGACCCCTCGGCTGTTCTGGAGCAGTTCTTC. Its protein is CATSDPSAVLEQFF.

In the case of this clone: At one end, the junction sequence differs from germline, possibly due to a read error. The V call is TRBV6-5, the J call TRBJ2-5; 13 nucleotides line up with TRBD2. Per the germline V gene, CDR1 is MNHEY and CDR2 is SVGAGI. The CDR3 has 13 amino acids. CDR3 nucleotide sequence: TGTGCCTGCAGGACTAGCGGGGGTGAGACCCAGTACTTC. Protein product: CACRTSGGETQYF.